Below, 7 T cell receptor beta chains from the same sample are listed, as sequenced in a study of OX40 agonist ivuxolimab in advanced cancers. Profiled with immunoSEQ multiplex PCR; TCRdb holds only in-frame clones, not every one. The sample records under 11,000 clones, 70% to 85% being singletons. The sequences come from CD4+ or CD8+ T cells sorted from blood, collected in a trial of the OX40 agonist ivuxolimab. Source of these receptors: an adult with an advanced solid tumor such as melanoma, head and neck, liver or kidney cancer.

The CDR3: CASSVLAGEYSYEQYF. In DNA, the CDR3 is TGTGCCAGCAGTGTCCTAGCGGGGGAATACTCCTACGAGCAGTACTTC. The genes are TRBV6-1 and TRBJ2-7, with 10 bases that match TRBD2. V shed 4 bases and J 0 bases; nucleotides not matched to a gene: 6. The CDR3 consists of 16 residues. The germline CDR1 and CDR2 sequences are MNHNS and SASEGT.

J is TRBJ2-7 and V is TRBV7-8, with TRBD2 as a possible D gene (7 bases). The V gene lost 4 bases and the J gene lost 7 bases, with 20 bases spanning the gap. The CDR3 is made up of 15 amino acids. Germline V lookup: CDR1 SGHVS, CDR2 FQNEAQ. The CDR3 DNA follows: TGTGCCAGCAGCTGGGGGGGCCCCAGGCTTGGGGAGCAGTACTTC. It yields the protein CASSWGGPRLGEQYF.

The chain uses TRBV19 and TRBJ2-6; D ambiguous. The ends were cut back, 5 bases at V and 0 bases at J, with 8 bases in the middle. The germline V gene encodes CDR1 LNHDA and CDR2 SQIVND (reference sequence). The CDR3 spans 15 residues. CDR3 nucleotide sequence: TGTGCCAGTAGTGTTGGCCTCTCTGGGGCCAACGTCCTGACTTTC. Translating gives CASSVGLSGANVLTF.

The chain links TRBV5-1 to TRBJ2-1, with D perhaps given as TRBD1 or TRBD2 (6 bases each). The CDR3 has 15 amino acids. Germline-derived CDR1 and CDR2 are SGHRS and YFSETQ. The V gene lost 1 base and the J gene lost 6 bases, with 14 bases spanning the gap. The CDR3 DNA reads as TGCGCCAGCAGCTTGAGACTCGAGGGGGGCAATGAGCAGTTCTTC. This gives the protein CASSLRLEGGNEQFF.

The chain has TRBV5-6 and TRBJ1-1; D is unresolved. CDR3 size: 12 residues. Germline assignment: CDR1 SGHDT and CDR2 YYEEEE. V lost 0 bases, J lost 5 bases, and 5 bases lay in between. CDR3 amino acids: CASSLGVTEAFF. The CDR3 DNA sequence: TGTGCCAGCAGCTTGGGGGTTACTGAAGCTTTCTTT.

By its share, this clone is medium-sized. The chain has TRBV6-5 and TRBJ1-2, with TRBD1 matching over 9 bases. The V gene end was trimmed by 7 bases and the J gene end by 1 base; junction bases not matched to a gene: 4. The CDR3 extends over 14 amino acids. The V gene's germline CDR1 is MNHEY and CDR2 SVGAGI. The CDR3 coding sequence is TGTGCCAGCAACCGACAGGGGGGTAACTATGGCTACACCTTC. Amino acid sequence: CASNRQGGNYGYTF.

The CDR3 reads CASRPFGLAGEGEQYF. The CDR3 bases are TGCGCCAGCAGACCCTTCGGACTAGCGGGAGAGGGCGAGCAGTACTTC. The chain couples TRBV4-1 to TRBJ2-7, with 13 nucleotides matching TRBD2. The CDR3 is 16 residues long. V shed 6 bases, J shed 6 bases, and the junction held 11 bases outside the gene matches. CDR1 and CDR2 from the germline V gene are MGHRA and YSYEKL.